Reported below is one TCR beta chain. This clonotype appeared many times. Which antigen it targets is not known. Base qualities were left out, and no much larger clone turns up one base away. This sample is drawn from a study of T cells in Graves' hyperthyroidism and ophthalmopathy (dated by TCRdb to between 2018 and 2020). In the study overall: Peripheral blood samples were taken at the time of initial diagnosis, prior to any treatment. A discovery cohort of about 100 patients, about 44 with Graves' ophthalmopathy and 57 with stable Graves' hyperthyroidism, was used to find distinguishing TCR V-J signatures. An independent validation cohort of around 19 hyperthyroidism patients and about 16 patients who later progressed to ophthalmopathy tested prospective prediction of ophthalmopathy. For training and testing, the roughly 97 patients in the discovery cohort were randomly divided in a 7:3 ratio. The study also compared thyroid tissue and blood T-cell repertoires from 5 to 7 Graves' hyperthyroidism patients. Once sampling was done, hyperthyroidism patients were given methimazole at a starting dose of 30 mg daily, whereas ophthalmopathy patients were given high-dose intravenous methylprednisolone. According to the paper, TCR Vbeta CDR3 sequencing was carried out on some 140 peripheral blood samples, which came from around 43 ophthalmopathy, 70 to 80 hyperthyroidism and roughly 17 progressor patients.

The TCR beta CDR3 regions were amplified from RNA transcripts. A first-round RT-PCR of the TCR CDR3 used the HTBI primer set with the Qiagen OneStep RT-PCR kit. The libraries were constructed in a second round of multiplex PCR and then size-selected and purified. The libraries were sequenced on an Illumina HiSeq2000 using paired-end 100 bp reads. Per the authors' processing: SOAPnuke was used to process the raw data, removing reads that contained adapters or uncalled bases, had a mean Phred below 15, or lacked an exact match to the constant primer or identifier. COPE v1.2.5 was used to merge the high-quality paired reads, and each unique nucleotide sequence was defined as a clonotype. MiTCR v1.1 was used to align clonotypes to the IMGT TRBV, TRBD and TRBJ reference segments. The analysis included only V-J combinations with a frequency above 0.0001, which together covered more than 98% of the repertoires. The TCS score was defined as the ratio of F50 (clonal expansion) to E x V (chaos), calculated using BLOSUM62-based TCRdist between CDR3 peptides within each V-J. Welch's t-statistics and random forest reduced some 510 V-J features to 13, which were used in a naive Bayes classifier (R e1071). TCRdb reprocessed the public reads (quality trimming at Q25 with fastp, clone calling with MiXCR) and kept in-frame beta chains. Here each entry gathers all rows of one CDR3 protein and keeps the most common genes and DNA. The V and J calls come from TCRdb's annotation, not from the publication. Present in this sample are hundreds of thousands of distinct CDR3 sequences, approximately 14% of which were seen just once. Jointly, the top ten make up 10% to 13% of the sample.

Graves' hyperthyroidism was defined as stable when no progression to ophthalmopathy occurred over 18 months of follow-up. Hyperthyroidism patients were newly diagnosed, with disease duration under 2 months, and aged 18 to 65 years. The study excluded patients with uncontrolled infections, other autoimmune diseases, pregnancy or lactation. Clinical symptoms, serum thyroxine and TRAb, thyroid ultrasound, and orbital computed tomography formed the basis for the diagnoses. Ficoll-Paque density gradient centrifugation was used to isolate PBMCs from around 10 ml of fresh peripheral blood. Trizol reagent was used to extract total RNA, and RNA quality was then checked on an Agilent 2100 Bioanalyzer. Overall study outcomes, separate from this receptor: Sample size was not statistically predetermined, and blinding of investigators to group allocation was not performed. Most expanded thyroid clonotypes (frequency above 0.001) were also found in blood, which suggests that blood repertoires may mirror thyroid immune responses. In validation, the model predicted progression to ophthalmopathy a median of about 6.8 months before onset, with roughly 70% sensitivity and roughly 79% specificity. Ophthalmopathy was separated from stable hyperthyroidism by a 13 V-J signature model, with approximately 85% sensitivity and roughly 81% specificity obtained in cross-validation and 80%/75% obtained in testing.

The material sequenced was blood. This TCR was sampled from a woman aged 18-29 years with Graves' hyperthyroidism.

The DNA reads as follows: TGTGCCAGCAGTTTGTTAAGAGGGATCGGGGGCGGTGGCTACACCTTC. This yields the protein CASSLLRGIGGGGYTF. The V gene is TRBV28 and the J gene is TRBJ1-2; the D region possibly corresponds to TRBD1 (6 bases align). V is shortened by 3 bases, J by 7 bases, and the region joining them spans 21 bases. CDR1 and CDR2, looked up from the germline V gene, are MDHEN and SYDVKM. There are 16 amino acids in the CDR3, from cysteine to phenylalanine inclusive. Of all the DNA, just the CDR3 is kept, 48 bases in frame from base 1.